The 3 T cell receptor beta chains listed next were all sequenced from one sample in a study of T-cell reconstitution after alpha-beta-depleted transplantation in children. TCRbeta library construction was performed incorporating unique molecular identifiers. One entry per CDR3 protein results from TCRdb running MiXCR on the PCR reads. Seen here are roughly 350,000 distinct CDR3 sequences, 10% to 13% observed once, and the top ten hold about 2.3%. The source was PBMCs from the stem cell graft donor, collected from the stem cell graft. These TCRs come from a human donor who donated a stem cell graft to a child with acute lymphoblastic leukemia.

The sample holds a few counts of this clonotype. The chain uses TRBV6-2 or TRBV6-3 and TRBJ2-3; D might be TRBD2 (5 bases). Trimming removed 0 bases at V and 9 bases at J, with 10 bases between. The CDR3 sequence is 13 residues long. Looked up from germline, CDR1 is MNHEY and CDR2 is SVGEGT. CDR3 in DNA: TGTGCCAGCAGTTACTCGTTAGAGGGCACGCAGTATTTT. Encoded protein: CASSYSLEGTQYF.

The chain joins TRBV7-2 to TRBJ2-5; D possibly matches TRBD1 or TRBD2 (6 bases each). The germline CDR1 and CDR2 sequences are SGHTA and FQGNSA. CDR3 size: 15 residues. V lost 4 bases to trimming and J lost 4 bases, with 16 bases between them. The CDR3 is CASSSRLGGLETQYF. CDR3 nucleotide sequence: TGTGCCAGCAGCTCCCGGTTAGGGGGGCTAGAGACCCAGTACTTC. Supplemented by reference TRBV7-2 and TRBJ2-5, the full variable domain reads GAGVSQSPSNKVTEKGKDVELRCDPISGHTALYWYRQSLGQGLEFLIYFQGNSAPDKSGLPSDRFSAERTGGSVSTLTIQRTQQEDSAVYLCASSSRLGGLETQYFGPGTRLLVL.

In its sample, this clonotype was seen a few times. The chain uses TRBV5-1 and TRBJ2-7; 8 bases line up with TRBD1. Germline lookup yields CDR1 SGHRS and CDR2 YFSETQ. V lost 3 bases, J lost 6 bases, and 5 bases stayed unmatched. This CDR3 is built from 13 residues. In nucleotides, the CDR3 is TGCGCCAGCAGCTCAAGAACAGGGGGCGAGCAGTACTTC. Amino acid sequence: CASSSRTGGEQYF. Together with reference TRBV5-1 and TRBJ2-7, the CDR3 gives the full variable domain: KAGVTQTPRYLIKTRGQQVTLSCSPISGHRSVSWYQQTPGQGLQFLFEYFSETQRNKGNFPGRFSGRQFSNSRSEMNVSTLELGDSALYLCASSSRTGGEQYFGPGTRLTVT.